The clone carrying this T cell receptor beta chain was detected ten times or more. Its target is unknown. Germline-derived CDR1 and CDR2 are SGHAT and FQNNGV. The CDR3 is made up of 13 amino acids. Trimming left V 6 bases short and J 3 bases short, with 11 bases between. This sample is part of a study of breast tumors, draining lymph nodes, adjacent tissues. Regarding the study as a whole: Tumor repertoires ranked between lymph nodes and nontumor tissue in diversity, with V and J gene preferences. Findings are consistent with lymph node origin and intratumoral expansion of most tumor T cells. Luminal-like breast cancer showed significantly greater tumor-nontumor repertoire similarity than basal-like breast cancer did. That most tumor T cells come from lymph nodes remained unproven.

Each CDR3 protein gets one entry after TCRdb re-called the multiplex PCR reads with MiXCR. The data show some 100,000 distinct CDR3 sequences, 21% seen once. The lymph nodes were axillary draining lymph nodes from breast cancer patients. This chain joins TRBV11-2 and TRBJ2-5, with D possibly TRBD1 on 6 matching bases. The TCR was taken from a female donor with breast cancer. Some clones in this sample may be carry-over from other donors' samples. The material sequenced was axillary lymph node tissue. CDR3 nucleotide sequence: TGTGCCAGCAGTACCCAGGGGAAAGAGACCCAGTACTTC. This codes for CASSTQGKETQYF.